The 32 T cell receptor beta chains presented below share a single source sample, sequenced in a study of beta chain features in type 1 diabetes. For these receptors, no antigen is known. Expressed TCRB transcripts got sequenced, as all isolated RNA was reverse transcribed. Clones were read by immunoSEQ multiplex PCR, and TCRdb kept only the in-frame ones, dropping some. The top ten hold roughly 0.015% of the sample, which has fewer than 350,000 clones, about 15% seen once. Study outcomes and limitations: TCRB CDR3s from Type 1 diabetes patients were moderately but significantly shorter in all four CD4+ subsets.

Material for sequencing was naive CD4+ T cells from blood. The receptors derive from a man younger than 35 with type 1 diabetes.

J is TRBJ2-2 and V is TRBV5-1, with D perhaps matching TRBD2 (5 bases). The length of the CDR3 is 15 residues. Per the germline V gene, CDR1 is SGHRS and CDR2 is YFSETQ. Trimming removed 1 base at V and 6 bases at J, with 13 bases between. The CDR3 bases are TGCGCCAGCAGCTTGTCTGCTAGCCTCGCCGGGGAGCTGTTTTTT. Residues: CASSLSASLAGELFF.

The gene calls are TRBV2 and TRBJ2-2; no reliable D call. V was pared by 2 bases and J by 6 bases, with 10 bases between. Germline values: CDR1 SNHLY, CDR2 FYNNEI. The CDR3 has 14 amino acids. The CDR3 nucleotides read TGTGCCAGCAGTGAAACGCGGTTAGCCGGGGAGCTGTTTTTT. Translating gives CASSETRLAGELFF.

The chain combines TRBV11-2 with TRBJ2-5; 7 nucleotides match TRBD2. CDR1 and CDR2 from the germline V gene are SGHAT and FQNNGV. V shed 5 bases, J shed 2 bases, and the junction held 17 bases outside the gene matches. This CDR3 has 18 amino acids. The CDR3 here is CASSAASGGVPFQETQYF. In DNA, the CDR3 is TGTGCCAGCAGCGCCGCGTCTGGGGGGGTACCCTTTCAAGAGACCCAGTACTTC.

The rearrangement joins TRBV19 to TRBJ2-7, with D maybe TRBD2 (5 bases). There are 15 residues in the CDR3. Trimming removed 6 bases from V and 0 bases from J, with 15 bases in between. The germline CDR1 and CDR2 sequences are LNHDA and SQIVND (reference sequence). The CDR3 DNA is TGTGCCAGTAGAAATCTAAGGGAGAACTCCTACGAGCAGTACTTC. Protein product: CASRNLRENSYEQYF.

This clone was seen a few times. CDR3 amino acids: CASSLGVKETQYF. CDR3 DNA sequence: TGTGCCAGCAGCTTAGGCGTTAAAGAGACCCAGTACTTC. The chain uses TRBV7-9 and TRBJ2-5; D is unclear. Germline assignment: CDR1 SEHNR and CDR2 FQNEAQ (reference sequence). The CDR3 consists of 13 residues. Trimming cost V 1 base and J 3 bases, with 6 bases left between them.

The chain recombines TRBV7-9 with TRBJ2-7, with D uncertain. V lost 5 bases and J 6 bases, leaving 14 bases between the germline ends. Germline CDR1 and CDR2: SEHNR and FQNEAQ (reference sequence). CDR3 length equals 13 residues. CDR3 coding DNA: TGTGCCAGCAGCCCTCTCCTGCGTCTCGAGCAGTACTTC. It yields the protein CASSPLLRLEQYF.

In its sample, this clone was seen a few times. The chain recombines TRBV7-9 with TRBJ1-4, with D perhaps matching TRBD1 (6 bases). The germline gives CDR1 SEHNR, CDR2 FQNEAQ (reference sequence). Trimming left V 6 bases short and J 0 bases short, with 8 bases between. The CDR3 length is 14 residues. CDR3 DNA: TGTGCCAGCAGGGGACAAGCAACTAATGAAAAACTGTTTTTT. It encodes CASRGQATNEKLFF.

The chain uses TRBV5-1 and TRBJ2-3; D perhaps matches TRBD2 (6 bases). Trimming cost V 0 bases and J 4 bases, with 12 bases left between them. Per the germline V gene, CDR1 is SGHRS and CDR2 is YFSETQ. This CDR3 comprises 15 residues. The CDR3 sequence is CASSLVAGSADTQYF. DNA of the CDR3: TGCGCCAGCAGCTTGGTTGCGGGGTCCGCAGATACGCAGTATTTT.

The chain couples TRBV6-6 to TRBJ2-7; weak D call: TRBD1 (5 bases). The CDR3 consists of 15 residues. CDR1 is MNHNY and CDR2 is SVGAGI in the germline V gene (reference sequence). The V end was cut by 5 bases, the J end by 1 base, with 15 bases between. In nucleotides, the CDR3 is TGTGCCAGCAGTGCTGACAGCCCAGGGTCCTACGAGCAGTACTTC. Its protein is CASSADSPGSYEQYF.

The CDR3 protein is CAWSKATGSTEAFF. CDR3 in DNA: TGTGCCTGGAGTAAAGCGACAGGGAGCACTGAAGCTTTCTTT. The rearrangement links TRBV30 to TRBJ1-1, with 7 bases aligning to TRBD1. V trimming: 2 bases; J trimming: 4 bases; junction bases outside the gene matches: 7. The CDR3 contains 14 residues. Looked up from germline, CDR1 is GTSNPN and CDR2 is SVGIG (reference sequence).

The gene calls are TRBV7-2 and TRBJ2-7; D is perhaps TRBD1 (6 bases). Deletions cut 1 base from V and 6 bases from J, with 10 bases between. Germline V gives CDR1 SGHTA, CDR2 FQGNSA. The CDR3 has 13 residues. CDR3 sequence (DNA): TGTGCCAGCAGCTTAGAGACAGGTGGCGAGCAGTACTTC. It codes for CASSLETGGEQYF.

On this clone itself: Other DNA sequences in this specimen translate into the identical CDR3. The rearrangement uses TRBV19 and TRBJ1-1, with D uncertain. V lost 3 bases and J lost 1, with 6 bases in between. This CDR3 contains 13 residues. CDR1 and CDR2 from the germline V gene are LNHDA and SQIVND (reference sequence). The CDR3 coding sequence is TGTGCCAGTAGTATCCGAGAGAACACTGAAGCTTTCTTT. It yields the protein CASSIRENTEAFF.

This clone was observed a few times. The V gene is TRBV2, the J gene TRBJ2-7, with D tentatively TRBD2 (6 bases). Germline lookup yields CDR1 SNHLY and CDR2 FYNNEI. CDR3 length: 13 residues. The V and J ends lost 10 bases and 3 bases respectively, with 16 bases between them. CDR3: CATHPGTDYEQYF. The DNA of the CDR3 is TGTGCCACCCACCCCGGGACTGACTACGAGCAGTACTTC. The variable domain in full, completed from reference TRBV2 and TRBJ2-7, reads EPEVTQTPSHQVTQMGQEVILRCVPISNHLYFYWYRQILGQKVEFLVSFYNNEISEKSEIFDDQFSVERPDGSNFTLKIRSTKLEDSAMYFCATHPGTDYEQYFGPGTRLTVT.

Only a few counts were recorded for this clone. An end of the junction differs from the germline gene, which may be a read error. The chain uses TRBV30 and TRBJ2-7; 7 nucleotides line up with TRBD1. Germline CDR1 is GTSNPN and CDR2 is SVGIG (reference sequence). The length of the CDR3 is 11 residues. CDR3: CAWSVRDRVDF. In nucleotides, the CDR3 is TGTGCCTGGAGTGTTCGGGACAGAGTCGACTTC.

CDR3 region: CASSQPYEGAYTF. In nucleotides, the CDR3 is TGCGCCAGCAGCCAGCCCTATGAGGGGGCCTACACCTTC. The V gene is TRBV4-1, the J gene TRBJ1-2; 7 bases match TRBD1. CDR1 is MGHRA and CDR2 is YSYEKL in the germline V gene. V shed 3 bases, J shed 10 bases, and the junction held 8 bases outside the gene matches. The CDR3 is 13 residues long.

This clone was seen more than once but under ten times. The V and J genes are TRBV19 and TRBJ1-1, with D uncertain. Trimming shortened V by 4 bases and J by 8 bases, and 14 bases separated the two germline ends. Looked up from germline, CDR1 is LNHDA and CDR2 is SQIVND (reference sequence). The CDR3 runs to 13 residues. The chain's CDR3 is CASSTLSEGEAFF. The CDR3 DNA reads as TGTGCCAGTAGTACCTTGTCAGAGGGCGAAGCTTTCTTT. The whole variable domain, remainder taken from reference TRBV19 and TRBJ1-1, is DGGITQSPKYLFRKEGQNVTLSCEQNLNHDAMYWYRQDPGQGLRLIYYSQIVNDFQKGDIAEGYSVSREKKESFPLTVTSAQKNPTAFYLCASSTLSEGEAFFGQGTRLTVV.

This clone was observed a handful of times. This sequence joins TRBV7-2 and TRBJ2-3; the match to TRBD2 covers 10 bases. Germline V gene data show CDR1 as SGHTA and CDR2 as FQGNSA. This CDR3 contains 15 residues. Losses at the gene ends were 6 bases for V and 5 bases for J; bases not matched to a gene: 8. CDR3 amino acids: CASRYSSGRGDTQYF. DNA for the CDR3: TGTGCCAGCAGGTACTCTAGCGGGAGAGGAGATACGCAGTATTTT.

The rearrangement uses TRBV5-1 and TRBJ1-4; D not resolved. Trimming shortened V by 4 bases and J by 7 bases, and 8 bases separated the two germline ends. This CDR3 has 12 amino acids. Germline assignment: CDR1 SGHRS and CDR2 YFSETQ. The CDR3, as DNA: TGCGCCAGCAGCCTGATCGGTGAAAAACTGTTTTTT. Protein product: CASSLIGEKLFF.

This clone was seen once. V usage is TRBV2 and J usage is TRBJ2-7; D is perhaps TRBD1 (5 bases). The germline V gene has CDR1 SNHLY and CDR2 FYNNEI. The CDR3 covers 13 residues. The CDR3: CARRGNLTYEQYF. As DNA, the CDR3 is TGTGCGAGAAGGGGAAACTTAACCTACGAGCAGTACTTC.

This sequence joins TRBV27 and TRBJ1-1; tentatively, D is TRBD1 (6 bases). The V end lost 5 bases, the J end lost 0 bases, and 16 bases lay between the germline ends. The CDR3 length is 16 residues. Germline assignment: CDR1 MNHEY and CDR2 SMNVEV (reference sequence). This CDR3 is CASSPPGVWMNTEAFF. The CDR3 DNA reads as TGTGCCAGCAGTCCCCCAGGGGTCTGGATGAACACTGAAGCTTTCTTT.

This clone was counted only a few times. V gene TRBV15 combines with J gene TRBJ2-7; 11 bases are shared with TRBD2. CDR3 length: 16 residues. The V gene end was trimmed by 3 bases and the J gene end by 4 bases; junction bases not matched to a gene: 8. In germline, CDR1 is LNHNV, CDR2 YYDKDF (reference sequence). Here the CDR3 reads CATSRDPASGGYEQYF. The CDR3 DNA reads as TGTGCCACCAGCAGGGACCCCGCTAGCGGGGGGTACGAGCAGTACTTC.

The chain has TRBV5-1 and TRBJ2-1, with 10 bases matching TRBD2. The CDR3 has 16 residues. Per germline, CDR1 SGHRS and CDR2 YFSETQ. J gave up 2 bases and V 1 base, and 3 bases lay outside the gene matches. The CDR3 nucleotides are TGCGCCAGCAGCTTGACCACTAGCGGGACCTACAATGAGCAGTTCTTC. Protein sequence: CASSLTTSGTYNEQFF.

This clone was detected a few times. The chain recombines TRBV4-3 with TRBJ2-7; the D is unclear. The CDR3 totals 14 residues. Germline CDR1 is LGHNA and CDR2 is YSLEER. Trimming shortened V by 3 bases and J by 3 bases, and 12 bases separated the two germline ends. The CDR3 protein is CASSHDTDRYEQYF. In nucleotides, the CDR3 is TGCGCCAGCAGCCACGACACAGACCGCTACGAGCAGTACTTC.

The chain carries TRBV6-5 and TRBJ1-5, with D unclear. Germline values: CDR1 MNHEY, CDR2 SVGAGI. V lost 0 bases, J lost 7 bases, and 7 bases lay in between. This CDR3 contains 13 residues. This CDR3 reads CASSYSEGQPQHF. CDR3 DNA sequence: TGTGCCAGCAGTTACTCGGAGGGACAGCCCCAGCATTTT.

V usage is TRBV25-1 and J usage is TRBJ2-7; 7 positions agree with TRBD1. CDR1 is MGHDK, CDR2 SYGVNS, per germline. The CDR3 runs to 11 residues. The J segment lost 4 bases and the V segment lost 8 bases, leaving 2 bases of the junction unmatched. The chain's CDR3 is CASGQVYEQYF. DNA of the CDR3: TGTGCCAGCGGACAGGTTTACGAGCAGTACTTC.

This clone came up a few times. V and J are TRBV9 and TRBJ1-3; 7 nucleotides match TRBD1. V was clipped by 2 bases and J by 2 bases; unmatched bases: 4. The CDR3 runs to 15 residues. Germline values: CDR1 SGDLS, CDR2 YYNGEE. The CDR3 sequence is CASSVTGVTGNTIYF. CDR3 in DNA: TGTGCCAGCAGCGTCACAGGGGTCACTGGAAACACCATATATTTT.

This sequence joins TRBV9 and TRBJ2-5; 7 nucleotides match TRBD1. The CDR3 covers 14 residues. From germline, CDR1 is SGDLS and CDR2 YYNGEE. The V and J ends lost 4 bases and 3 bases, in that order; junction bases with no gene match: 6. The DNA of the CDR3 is TGTGCCAGCAGCCTAGAGGGGGCGAAAGAGACCCAGTACTTC. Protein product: CASSLEGAKETQYF. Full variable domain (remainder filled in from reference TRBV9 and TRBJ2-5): DSGVTQTPKHLITATGQRVTLRCSPRSGDLSVYWYQQSLDQGLQFLIQYYNGEERAKGNILERFSAQQFPDLHSELNLSSLELGDSALYFCASSLEGAKETQYFGPGTRLLVL.

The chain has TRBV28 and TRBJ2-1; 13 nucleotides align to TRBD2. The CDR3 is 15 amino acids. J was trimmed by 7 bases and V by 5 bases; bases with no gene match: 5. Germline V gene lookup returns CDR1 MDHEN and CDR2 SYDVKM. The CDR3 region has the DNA TGTGCCAGCAGTACTAGCGGGGGGGGATGGAATGAGCAGTTCTTC. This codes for CASSTSGGGWNEQFF.

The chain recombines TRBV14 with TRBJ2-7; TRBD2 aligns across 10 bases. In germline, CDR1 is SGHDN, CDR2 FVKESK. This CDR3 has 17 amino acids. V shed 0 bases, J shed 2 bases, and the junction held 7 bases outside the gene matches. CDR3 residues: CASSQDMPSGRPYEQYF. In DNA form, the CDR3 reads TGTGCCAGCAGCCAAGATATGCCTAGCGGGAGACCCTACGAGCAGTACTTC.

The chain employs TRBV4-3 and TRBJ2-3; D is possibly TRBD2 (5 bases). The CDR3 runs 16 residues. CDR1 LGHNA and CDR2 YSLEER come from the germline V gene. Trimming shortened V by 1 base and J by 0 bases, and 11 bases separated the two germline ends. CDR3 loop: CASSQGKGRSTDTQYF. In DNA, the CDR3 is TGCGCCAGCAGCCAAGGGAAAGGGAGAAGCACAGATACGCAGTATTTT.

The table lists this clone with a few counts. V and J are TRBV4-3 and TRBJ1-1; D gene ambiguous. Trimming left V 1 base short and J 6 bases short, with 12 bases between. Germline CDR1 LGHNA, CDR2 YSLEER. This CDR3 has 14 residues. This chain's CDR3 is CASSQVRNRAEAFF. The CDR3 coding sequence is TGCGCCAGCAGCCAAGTAAGGAACCGGGCTGAAGCTTTCTTT.

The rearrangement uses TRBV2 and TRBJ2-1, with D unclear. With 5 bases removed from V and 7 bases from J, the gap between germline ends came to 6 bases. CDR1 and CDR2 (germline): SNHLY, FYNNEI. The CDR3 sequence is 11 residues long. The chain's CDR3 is CASSFPNEQFF. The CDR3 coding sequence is TGTGCCAGCAGTTTTCCGAATGAGCAGTTCTTC.